The present T cell receptor (beta chain) was sequenced within a study of blood T cell repertoires in COVID-19. Germline V CDR1 and CDR2: MGHRA, YSYEKL. V was shortened by 4 bases and J by 0 bases, with 14 bases between the two germline ends. The CDR3 length is 16 residues. Generated by immunoSEQ multiplex PCR, the TCRdb table keeps only in-frame clones and is missing some. There are around 270,000 clones in the sample; around nine tenths occur only once, and 4.6% lies in the top ten. Sequences were obtained from peripheral blood. The clonotype was recovered from a man aged 40-49 years with acute or convalescent COVID-19. The V call is TRBV4-1, the J call TRBJ2-3; D might be TRBD2 (7 bases). CDR3 loop: CASSPPAGASTDTQYF. CDR3 coding DNA: TGCGCCAGCAGCCCCCCGGCGGGGGCTAGCACAGATACGCAGTATTTT.